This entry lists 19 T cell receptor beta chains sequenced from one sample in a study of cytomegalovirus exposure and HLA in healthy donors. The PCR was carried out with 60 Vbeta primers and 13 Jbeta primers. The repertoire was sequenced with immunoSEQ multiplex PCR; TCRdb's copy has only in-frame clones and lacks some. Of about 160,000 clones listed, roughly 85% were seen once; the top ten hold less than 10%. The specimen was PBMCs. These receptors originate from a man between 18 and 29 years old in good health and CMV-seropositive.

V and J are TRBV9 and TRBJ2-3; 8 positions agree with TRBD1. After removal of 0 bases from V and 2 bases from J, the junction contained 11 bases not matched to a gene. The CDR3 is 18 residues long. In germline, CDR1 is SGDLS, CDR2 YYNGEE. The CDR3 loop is CASSVGRTGIGATDTQYF. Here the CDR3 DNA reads TGTGCCAGCAGCGTAGGCAGGACAGGGATCGGGGCCACAGATACGCAGTATTTT.

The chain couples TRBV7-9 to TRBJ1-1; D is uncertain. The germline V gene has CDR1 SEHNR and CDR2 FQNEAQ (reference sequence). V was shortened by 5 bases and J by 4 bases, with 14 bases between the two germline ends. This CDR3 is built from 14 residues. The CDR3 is CASSLTNGGTEAFF. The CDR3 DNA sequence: TGTGCCAGCAGCCTTACAAACGGAGGCACTGAAGCTTTCTTT.

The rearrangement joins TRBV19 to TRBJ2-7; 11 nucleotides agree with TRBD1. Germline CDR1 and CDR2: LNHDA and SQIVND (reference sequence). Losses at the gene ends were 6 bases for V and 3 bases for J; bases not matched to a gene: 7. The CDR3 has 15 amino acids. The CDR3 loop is CASSAAGTGGYEQYF. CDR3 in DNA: TGTGCCAGTAGCGCAGCCGGGACAGGGGGCTACGAGCAGTACTTC.

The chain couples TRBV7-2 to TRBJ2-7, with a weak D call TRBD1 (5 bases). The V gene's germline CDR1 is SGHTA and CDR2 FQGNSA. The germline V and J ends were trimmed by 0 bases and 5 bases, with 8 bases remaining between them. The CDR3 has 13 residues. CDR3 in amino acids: CASSLALGDEQYF. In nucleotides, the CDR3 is TGTGCCAGCAGCTTAGCGCTAGGGGACGAGCAGTACTTC.

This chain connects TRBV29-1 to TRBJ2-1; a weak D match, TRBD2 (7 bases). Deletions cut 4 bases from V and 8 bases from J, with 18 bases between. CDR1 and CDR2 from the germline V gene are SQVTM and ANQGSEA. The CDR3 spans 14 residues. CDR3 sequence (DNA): TGCAGCGTTGTTACTAGTGGGGGGGCCGATGAGCAGTTCTTC. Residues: CSVVTSGGADEQFF.

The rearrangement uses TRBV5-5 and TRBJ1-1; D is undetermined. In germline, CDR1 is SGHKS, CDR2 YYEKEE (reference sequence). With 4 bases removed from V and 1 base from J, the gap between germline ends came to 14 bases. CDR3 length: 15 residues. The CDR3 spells CASSPAFGENTEAFF. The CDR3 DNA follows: TGTGCCAGCAGCCCTGCGTTCGGGGAGAACACTGAAGCTTTCTTT. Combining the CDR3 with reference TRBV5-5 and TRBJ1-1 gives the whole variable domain DAGVTQSPTHLIKTRGQQVTLRCSPISGHKSVSWYQQVLGQGPQFIFQYYEKEERGRGNFPDRFSARQFPNYSSELNVNALLLGDSALYLCASSPAFGENTEAFFGQGTRLTVV.

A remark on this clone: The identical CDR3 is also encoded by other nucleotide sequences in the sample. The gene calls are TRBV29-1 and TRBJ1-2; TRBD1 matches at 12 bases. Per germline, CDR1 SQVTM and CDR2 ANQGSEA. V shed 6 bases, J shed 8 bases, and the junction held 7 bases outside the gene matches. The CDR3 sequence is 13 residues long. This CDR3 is CSVEGQGAEGYTF. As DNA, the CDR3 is TGCAGCGTGGAGGGACAGGGGGCGGAGGGCTACACCTTC. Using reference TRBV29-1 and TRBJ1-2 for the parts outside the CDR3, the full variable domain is SAVISQKPSRDICQRGTSLTIQCQVDSQVTMMFWYRQQPGQSLTLIATANQGSEATYESGFVIDKFPISRPNLTFSTLTVSNMSPEDSSIYLCSVEGQGAEGYTFGSGTRLTVV.

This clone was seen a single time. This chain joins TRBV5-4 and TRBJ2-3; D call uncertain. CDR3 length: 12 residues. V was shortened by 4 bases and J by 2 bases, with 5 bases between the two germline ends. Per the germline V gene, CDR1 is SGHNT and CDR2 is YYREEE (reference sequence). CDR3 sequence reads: CASSIITDTQYF. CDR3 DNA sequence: TGTGCCAGCAGCATCATCACAGATACGCAGTATTTT.

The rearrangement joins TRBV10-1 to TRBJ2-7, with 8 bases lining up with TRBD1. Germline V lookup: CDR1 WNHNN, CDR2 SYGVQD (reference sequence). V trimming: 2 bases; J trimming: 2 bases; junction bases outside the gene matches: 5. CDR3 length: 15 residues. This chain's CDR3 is CASSEAGTGAYEQYF. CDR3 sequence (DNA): TGCGCCAGCAGTGAGGCCGGGACAGGAGCCTACGAGCAGTACTTC.

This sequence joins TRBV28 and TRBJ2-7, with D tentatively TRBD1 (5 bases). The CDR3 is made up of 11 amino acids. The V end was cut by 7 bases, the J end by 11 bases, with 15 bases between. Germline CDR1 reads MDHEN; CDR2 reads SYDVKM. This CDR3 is CASKGLGPEYF. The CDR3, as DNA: TGTGCCAGCAAAGGGCTGGGGCCCGAGTACTTC.

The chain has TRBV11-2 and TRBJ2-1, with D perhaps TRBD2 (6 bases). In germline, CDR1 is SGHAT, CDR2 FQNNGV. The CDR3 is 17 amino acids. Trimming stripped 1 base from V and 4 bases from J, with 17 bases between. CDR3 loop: CASSLGRWGRLYNEQFF. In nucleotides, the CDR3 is TGTGCCAGCAGCTTAGGCCGATGGGGGAGGCTTTACAATGAGCAGTTCTTC.

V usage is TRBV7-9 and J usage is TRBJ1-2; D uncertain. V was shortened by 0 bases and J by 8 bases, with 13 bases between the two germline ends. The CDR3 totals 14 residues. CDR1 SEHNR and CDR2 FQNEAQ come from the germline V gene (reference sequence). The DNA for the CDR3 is TGTGCCAGCAGCTTAGCGGCCCTCCGAGGGGGCTACACCTTC. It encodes CASSLAALRGGYTF. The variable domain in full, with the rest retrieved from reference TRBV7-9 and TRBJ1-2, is DTGVSQNPRHKITKRGQNVTFRCDPISEHNRLYWYRQTLGQGPEFLTYFQNEAQLEKSRLLSDRFSAERPKGSFSTLEIQRTEQGDSAMYLCASSLAALRGGYTFGSGTRLTVV.

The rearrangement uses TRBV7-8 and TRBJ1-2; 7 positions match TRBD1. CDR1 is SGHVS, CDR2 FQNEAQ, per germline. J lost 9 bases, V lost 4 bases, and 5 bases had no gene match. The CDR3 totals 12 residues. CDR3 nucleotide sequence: TGTGCCAGCAGCTCTACAGGGGATAGCTACACCTTC. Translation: CASSSTGDSYTF.

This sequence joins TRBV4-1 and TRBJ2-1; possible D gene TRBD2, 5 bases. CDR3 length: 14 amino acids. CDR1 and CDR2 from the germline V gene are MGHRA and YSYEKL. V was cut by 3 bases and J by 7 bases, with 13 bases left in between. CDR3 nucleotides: TGCGCCAGCAGCCATGCAACCCGGGGTAATGAGCAGTTCTTC. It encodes CASSHATRGNEQFF.

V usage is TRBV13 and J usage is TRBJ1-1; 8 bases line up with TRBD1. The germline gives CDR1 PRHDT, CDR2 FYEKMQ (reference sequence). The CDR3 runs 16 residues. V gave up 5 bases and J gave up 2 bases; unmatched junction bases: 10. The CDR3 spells CASSKSGGAFNTEAFF. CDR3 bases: TGTGCCAGCAGCAAATCAGGGGGCGCTTTCAACACTGAAGCTTTCTTT.

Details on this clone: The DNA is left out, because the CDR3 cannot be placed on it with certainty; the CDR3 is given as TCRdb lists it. The CDR3 sequence is CAWGHGTGFTF. The chain links TRBV30 to TRBJ2-7; the table gives TRBD1 as D, unverified against the DNA. CDR1 is GTSNPN and CDR2 is SVGIG in the germline V gene (reference sequence). Termini included, the CDR3 measures 11 amino acids.

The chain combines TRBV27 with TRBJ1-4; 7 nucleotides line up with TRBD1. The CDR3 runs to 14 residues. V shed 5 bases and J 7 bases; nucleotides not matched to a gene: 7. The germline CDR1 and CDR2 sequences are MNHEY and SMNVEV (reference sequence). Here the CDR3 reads CASSGRQGGEKLFF. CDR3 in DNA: TGTGCCAGCAGTGGACGACAGGGTGGTGAAAAACTGTTTTTT.

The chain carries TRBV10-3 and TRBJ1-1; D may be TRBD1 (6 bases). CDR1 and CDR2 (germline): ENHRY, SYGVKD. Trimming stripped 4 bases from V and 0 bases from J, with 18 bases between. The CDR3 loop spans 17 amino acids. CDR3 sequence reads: CAISALSPQGLNTEAFF. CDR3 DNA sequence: TGTGCCATCAGTGCTCTTTCTCCACAGGGCTTGAACACTGAAGCTTTCTTT.

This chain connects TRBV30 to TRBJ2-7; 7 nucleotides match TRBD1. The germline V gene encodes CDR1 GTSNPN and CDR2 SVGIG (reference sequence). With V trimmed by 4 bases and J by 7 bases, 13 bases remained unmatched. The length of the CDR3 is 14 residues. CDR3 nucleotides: TGTGCCTGGAAGGGACAGCTCTTCGTGGGGGAGCAGTACTTC. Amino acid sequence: CAWKGQLFVGEQYF.